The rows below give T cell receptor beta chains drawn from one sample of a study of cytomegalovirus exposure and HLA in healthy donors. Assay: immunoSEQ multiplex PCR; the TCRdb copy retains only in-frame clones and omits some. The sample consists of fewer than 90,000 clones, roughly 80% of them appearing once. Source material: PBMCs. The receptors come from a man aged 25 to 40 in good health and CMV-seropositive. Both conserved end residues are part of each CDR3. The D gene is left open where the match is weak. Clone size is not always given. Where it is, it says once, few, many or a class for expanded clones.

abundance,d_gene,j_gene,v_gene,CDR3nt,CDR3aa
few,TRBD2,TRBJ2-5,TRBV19,TGTGCCAGTAGTCTCGGGACTAGCGCTCAAGAGACCCAGTACTTC,CASSLGTSAQETQYF
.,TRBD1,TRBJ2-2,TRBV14,TGTGCCAGCAGCCAAGTTTACCGAGGACAGGGTGCGGGCACCGGGGAGCTGTTTTTT,CASSQVYRGQGAGTGELFF
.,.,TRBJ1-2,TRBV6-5,TGTGCCAGCAGAATAGACAGGAACTATGGCTACACCTTC,CASRIDRNYGYTF
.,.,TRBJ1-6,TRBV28,TGTGCCAGCAGTCCCCGACCGTGGGGCTATTCACCCCTCCACTTT,CASSPRPWGYSPLHF
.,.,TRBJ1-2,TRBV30,TGTGCCCAGCCCCGGGACAAGGTGGACTACACCTTC,CAQPRDKVDYTF
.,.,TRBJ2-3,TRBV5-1,TGCGCCAGCAGCTTGGTTCGGGCAGATACGCAGTATTTT,CASSLVRADTQYF
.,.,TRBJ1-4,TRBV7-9,TGTGCCAGCAGCCCTGGAGAGACTAATGAAAAACTGTTTTTT,CASSPGETNEKLFF
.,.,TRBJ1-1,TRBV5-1,TGCGCCAGCAGCCTACAGAGAAGTGAGACTGAAGCTTTCTTT,CASSLQRSETEAFF
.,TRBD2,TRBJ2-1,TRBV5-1,TGCGCCAGCAGCTACTCTAGCGGGGGGACCTACAATGAGCAGTTCTTC,CASSYSSGGTYNEQFF
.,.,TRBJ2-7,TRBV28,TGTGCCAGCACTCGACATGGCTCCTACGAGCAGTACTTC,CASTRHGSYEQYF
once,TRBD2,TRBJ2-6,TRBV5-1,TGCGCCAGCAGGTCCTCGACTAGCGGGGGGGGTGGGGCCAACGTCCTGACCTTC,CASRSSTSGGGGANVLTF
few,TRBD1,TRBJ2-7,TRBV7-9,TGCGCCAGCAGCCAAGATCGATGGACAGGGCGCGAGCAGTACTTC,CASSQDRWTGREQYF
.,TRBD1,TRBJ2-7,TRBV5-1,TGCGCCAGCAGCTTGAGGGACAGCCTACACGAGCAGTACTTC,CASSLRDSLHEQYF
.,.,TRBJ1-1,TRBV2,TGTGCCAGTAGGAGAACGACTGAAGCTTTCTTT,CASRRTTEAFF